This T cell receptor beta chain was profiled in a study of T cell responses to AZD1222 COVID-19 vaccine. About the study: Pooling was applied to second doses at about 4 or about 12 weeks. Study-level points and caveats: Per reports, nearly half of all spike-specific TCRs target regions that are unmutated in variants. There were mostly white British donors and more females than males, and clonal diversity was possibly underestimated.

Libraries were prepared by immunoSEQ multiplex PCR; TCRdb keeps only in-frame clonotypes and omits some of them. Among 75,000 to 95,000 clones, 70% to 90% were seen once, and the ten largest hold over 15%. The germline CDR1 and CDR2 sequences are SGHRS and YFSETQ. The CDR3 contains 18 residues. J was trimmed by 6 bases and V by 4 bases; bases with no gene match: 18. In regard to this clone: Its antigen remains unknown.

The specimen was peripheral blood, collected on day 0 of AZD1222 vaccination. The receptor's source is an adult in good health. The chain is built from TRBV5-1 and TRBJ2-7, with 11 bases matching TRBD2. The CDR3 DNA follows: TGCGCCAGCAGCCTGTATGGGTTAATAGCGGGAGGGCCCGGCGAGCAGTACTTC. Translation: CASSLYGLIAGGPGEQYF.